This T cell receptor beta chain was captured by sequencing in a study of T cells expressing NK-cell markers (TCRdb year 2020). Background for the entire study: Three sorted T-cell subsets (CD3+CD56+NKG2C+, CD3+CD56+NKG2C- and CD3+CD56-NKG2C+) from fewer than 10 donors had their TCR beta-chain repertoires profiled. Seven of the eight sequenced donors were HCMV-seropositive and one was HCMV-seronegative. Illumina HiSeq 2000/2500, MiSeq or NextSeq was used to sequence libraries as 2 x 150 bp reads. All eight donors whose samples were sequenced were randomly selected healthy volunteers, three of them men and five women. Broad study findings and their caveats: For roughly 6 donors, the dominant CD3+CD56+NKG2C+ clonotypes were among the top 10 CD8+ clonotypes and accounted for about 1.0-7.0% of CD8+ T cells. Those dominant clonotypes were again the most abundant among CD3+CD56-NKG2C+ cells in a few donors, at roughly 25-65%. Whether the expanded NKG2C-expressing T cell clones were specific for HCMV antigens was left unclear.

To determine HCMV serostatus, a commercial ELISA kit was used to detect HCMV-specific IgG in serum. Ficoll density gradient centrifugation was used to isolate peripheral blood mononuclear cells from blood. Inclusive of the bounding cysteine and phenylalanine, the CDR3 is 16 residues long. Nucleotide data are not available. CDR1 and CDR2 are drawn from the germline V gene: KGHSH, LQKENI. Reads for this sample came from an Illumina HiSeq 2000. TCR beta cDNA libraries were made by 5'RACE template switching that added a universal primer site and unique molecular identifiers. cDNA synthesis was primed from the TCR beta constant segment, followed by two successive PCR amplification steps. As for how the authors treated the data: MIGEC was used to demultiplex reads and group the reads by UMI, and MiTCR was used to assemble and quantify clonotypes. To exclude erroneous sequences, only TCR cDNA sequences supported by at least two reads were retained. The tcR package was used for downstream repertoire analysis, and clonotypes were matched across fractions by CDR3 nucleotide sequence plus V segment. VDJmatch was used to annotate antigen specificity against VDJdb, with one amino acid substitution in CDR3 permitted. Through TCRdb reprocessing, the reads give one entry per CDR3 protein sequence; DNA is omitted. The V and J calls follow TCRdb's processing rather than the paper's. This sample's table has entries for around 280,000 distinct CDR3 sequences. The ten largest clonotypes hold approximately 0.42% of the sample.

Regarding this clonotype: The target of this receptor is not known.

The sequence derives from a man aged 18 to 35 in good health. Donor details come from another sample of the same person, matched by shared clones. Sequenced sample: blood T cells: a sorted CD56 or NKG2C T cell subset, CD4+ or CD8+ T cells, or bulk PBMC T cells (not recorded which). The chain links TRBV18 with TRBJ1-2; the D call of TRBD1 rests on TCRdb alone, since no DNA is present to check it. The CDR3 reads CASSQSRAAGSYGYTF.